The rows below give T cell receptor beta chains drawn from one sample of a study of beta chain features in type 1 diabetes. TCRdb keeps only in-frame clones here, not all; method: immunoSEQ multiplex PCR. The table shows hundreds of thousands of clones, with 11% to 15% occurring only once. The material sequenced was naive CD4+ T cells from blood. Source of these receptors: a man younger than 35 with type 1 diabetes. The CDR3 runs from the conserved cysteine through the conserved F or W. A D gene is named only where the DNA matches it firmly. Only part of the rows carry a size: once, few, many, or a class if the clone is expanded.

v_gene,d_gene,abundance,j_gene,CDR3aa,CDR3nt
TRBV28,.,few,TRBJ2-5,CASSWSEETQYF,TGTGCCAGCAGCTGGAGTGAGGAGACCCAGTACTTC
TRBV5-1,TRBD1,.,TRBJ2-5,CASSYRQGGHQETQYF,TGCGCCAGCAGCTATCGACAGGGGGGACACCAAGAGACCCAGTACTTC
TRBV28,TRBD1,once,TRBJ1-5,CASRDWLQGARQPQHF,TGTGCCAGCAGGGATTGGTTACAGGGGGCGAGGCAGCCCCAGCATTTT
TRBV7-9,.,few,TRBJ1-4,CASSLARGSEKLFF,TGTGCCAGCAGCTTAGCGCGAGGAAGTGAAAAACTGTTTTTT
TRBV7-8,.,.,TRBJ1-4,CASSPGLGEKLFF,TGTGCCAGCAGCCCAGGCCTGGGAGAAAAACTGTTTTTT
TRBV4-3,.,.,TRBJ2-7,CASSLGRETYEQYF,TGCGCCAGCTCCTTGGGAAGGGAGACCTACGAGCAGTACTTC
TRBV12-5,.,.,TRBJ2-5,CASGLGETQYF,TGTGCTAGTGGTTTGGGGGAGACCCAGTACTTC
TRBV28,.,.,TRBJ1-5,CASSTGGKPQHF,TGTGCCAGCAGCACGGGAGGGAAGCCCCAGCATTTT
TRBV6-5,.,.,TRBJ2-7,CASSSPGAGTYEQYF,TGTGCCAGCAGTTCCCCCGGAGCGGGTACCTACGAGCAGTACTTC
TRBV5-1,.,.,TRBJ2-7,CASSLDFSGITYEQYF,TGCGCCAGCAGCTTGGACTTCTCAGGGATCACCTACGAGCAGTACTTC
TRBV6-4,TRBD2,few,TRBJ2-5,CASSASGRAGETQYF,TGTGCCAGCAGTGCTAGCGGGAGAGCTGGGGAGACCCAGTACTTC
TRBV7-9,TRBD1,.,TRBJ1-3,CASSDRAHSGNTIYF,TGTGCCAGCAGCGACAGGGCACACTCTGGAAACACCATATATTTT
TRBV30,.,.,TRBJ1-2,CAWSVFSTYGYTF,TGTGCCTGGAGTGTATTTTCAACGTATGGCTACACCTTC
TRBV7-2,.,.,TRBJ1-1,CASRARLGEAFF,TGTGCCAGCAGAGCGCGCCTAGGAGAAGCTTTCTTT
TRBV6-5,.,.,TRBJ2-7,CASSYRGSSYEQYF,TGTGCCAGCAGTTACCGGGGGAGCAGCTACGAGCAGTACTTC
TRBV7-3,.,few,TRBJ1-5,CASSLKTGQPQHF,TGTGCCAGCAGCTTAAAGACGGGTCAGCCCCAGCATTTT
TRBV7-2,TRBD1,few,TRBJ2-1,CASSTRDRGDEQFF,TGTGCCAGCAGCACACGGGACAGGGGCGATGAGCAGTTCTTC
TRBV30,.,.,TRBJ1-2,CAWSGTGFEVYTF,TGTGCCTGGAGCGGTACAGGCTTCGAGGTCTACACCTTC
TRBV29-1,.,.,TRBJ1-1,CSVEDSRHSF,TGCAGCGTTGAAGATAGCAGGCATAGTTTT
TRBV28,.,few,TRBJ2-7,CASSPMTVYFSYEQYF,TGTGCCAGCAGTCCGATGACAGTCTATTTCTCCTACGAGCAGTACTTC
TRBV5-1,.,few,TRBJ2-5,CASSLGGPLPLGTQYF,TGCGCCAGCAGCTTGGGCGGACCGCTACCGTTAGGGACCCAGTACTTC
TRBV9,.,.,TRBJ1-5,CASSSYGQNQPQHF,TGTGCCAGCAGCTCATACGGACAAAATCAGCCCCAGCATTTT
TRBV18,.,.,TRBJ1-2,CASSPGGANYGYTF,TGTGCCAGCTCACCAGGAGGGGCGAACTATGGCTACACCTTC
TRBV18,.,.,TRBJ1-2,CASFLTNILAGNYGYTF,TGTGCCAGCTTTCTGACTAACATCCTCGCCGGGAACTATGGCTACACCTTC
TRBV15,.,.,TRBJ1-2,CATSSGWIRGYTF,TGTGCCACCAGCAGCGGGTGGATTAGGGGCTACACCTTC
TRBV30,TRBD2,.,TRBJ2-3,CAWGELAVSTDTQYF,TGTGCCTGGGGGGAACTAGCGGTGAGCACAGATACGCAGTATTTT
TRBV30,TRBD2,.,TRBJ2-3,CAWSRLATDTQYF,TGTGCCTGGAGTAGACTAGCCACAGATACGCAGTATTTT
TRBV15,.,.,TRBJ2-7,CATSRGGGTDLYEQYF,TGTGCCACCAGCAGAGGAGGGGGGACCGACCTCTACGAGCAGTACTTC
TRBV5-1,TRBD1,.,TRBJ2-1,CASSFGTDPREQFF,TGCGCCAGCAGCTTCGGGACAGACCCCCGGGAGCAGTTCTTC
TRBV10-1,.,once,TRBJ2-7,CASSEYLQGYEQYF,TGCGCCAGCAGTGAATACCTCCAGGGATACGAGCAGTACTTC
TRBV21-1,.,.,TRBJ2-7,CASKQGSYEQYF,TGTGCCAGCAAACAGGGTTCCTACGAGCAGTACTTC
TRBV6-5,TRBD1,few,TRBJ1-5,CASSPEDRGHQPQHF,TGTGCCAGCAGTCCCGAAGACAGGGGGCACCAGCCCCAGCATTTT
TRBV28,TRBD1,.,TRBJ2-1,CASSSGQGRNEQFF,TGTGCCAGCAGTTCCGGACAGGGTAGAAATGAGCAGTTCTTC
TRBV5-1,TRBD2,.,TRBJ2-7,CATSSGGSYEQYF,TGCGCCACTTCTAGCGGGGGCTCCTACGAGCAGTACTTC
TRBV9,.,.,TRBJ2-6,CASSAAGTGANVLTF,TGTGCCAGCAGCGCCGCTGGGACTGGGGCCAACGTCCTGACTTTC
TRBV5-4,TRBD1,.,TRBJ1-6,CASSLGQGGWSPLHF,TGTGCCAGCAGCTTGGGACAGGGAGGCTGGTCACCCCTCCACTTT
TRBV30,.,few,TRBJ1-2,CAWSVRLTRGLHGYTF,TGTGCCTGGAGTGTACGGTTAACTAGAGGTCTTCATGGCTACACCTTC
TRBV28,TRBD2,few,TRBJ2-7,CASSLLVRDYRYEQYF,TGTGCCAGCAGTTTATTGGTGAGGGACTACCGGTACGAGCAGTACTTC
TRBV7-3,.,.,TRBJ1-5,CASSQGPEQPQHF,TGTGCCAGCAGTCAAGGACCGGAGCAGCCCCAGCATTTT
TRBV7-8,.,few,TRBJ1-2,CASSLAQGRPSDSSYTF,TGTGCCAGCAGCTTAGCGCAAGGCAGACCCTCCGATAGTAGCTACACCTTC
TRBV4-3,.,few,TRBJ1-2,CASSQEGRAQYGYTF,TGCGCCAGCAGCCAAGAGGGCAGGGCCCAATATGGCTACACCTTC
TRBV7-9,TRBD1,.,TRBJ1-1,CASSLPQGGTEAFF,TGTGCCAGCAGCTTACCTCAGGGGGGAACTGAAGCTTTCTTT
TRBV30,TRBD1,few,TRBJ1-1,CAWSEGQGLGTEAFF,TGTGCCTGGAGTGAGGGACAGGGGTTAGGGACTGAAGCTTTCTTT
TRBV7-9,TRBD2,few,TRBJ2-7,CASSLGSLAGVHEQYF,TGTGCCAGCAGCTTAGGGTCGTTAGCGGGAGTCCACGAGCAGTACTTC
TRBV25-1,.,.,TRBJ1-1,CASSELGNTEAFF,TGTGCCAGCAGTGAATTGGGCAACACTGAAGCTTTCTTT
TRBV9,TRBD1,.,TRBJ2-7,CASSTDRGPEQYF,TGTGCCAGCAGCACAGACAGGGGGCCCGAGCAGTACTTC
TRBV14,TRBD1,few,TRBJ2-6,CASSHIGQGRPGANVLTF,TGTGCCAGCAGCCATATCGGACAGGGTCGGCCTGGGGCCAACGTCCTGACTTTC
TRBV15,.,.,TRBJ2-2,CATSGAATGELFF,TGTGCCACCAGCGGGGCGGCCACCGGGGAGCTGTTTTTT
TRBV29-1,.,few,TRBJ1-1,CSVEVRIGAWKAFF,TGCAGCGTTGAAGTGAGGATTGGCGCGTGGAAAGCTTTCTTT
TRBV29-1,TRBD1,.,TRBJ1-2,CSVHRGAGGDGYTF,TGCAGCGTCCACCGTGGGGCAGGGGGCGATGGCTACACCTTC
TRBV4-2,TRBD1,.,TRBJ2-2,CASSRRGQERGSNAGELFF,TGTGCCAGCAGCCGCAGAGGACAGGAGAGAGGGTCGAACGCCGGGGAGCTGTTTTTT
TRBV4-1,.,few,TRBJ2-4,CASSQDPPRGTKNIQYF,TGCGCCAGCAGCCAAGATCCACCCCGAGGCACCAAAAACATTCAGTACTTC